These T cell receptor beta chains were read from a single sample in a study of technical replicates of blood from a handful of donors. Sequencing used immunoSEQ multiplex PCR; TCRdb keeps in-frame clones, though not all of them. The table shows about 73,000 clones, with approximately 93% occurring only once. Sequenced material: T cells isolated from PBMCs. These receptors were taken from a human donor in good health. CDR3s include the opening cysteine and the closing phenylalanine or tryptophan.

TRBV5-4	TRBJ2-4	CASSSLPKNIQYF
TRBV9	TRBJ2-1	CASSVTGTYNEQFF
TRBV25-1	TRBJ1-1	CASSEYRNTEAFF
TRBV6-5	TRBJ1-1	CASSHLGTVNTEAFF
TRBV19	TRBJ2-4	CASTPTSPDIQYF
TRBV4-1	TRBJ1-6	CASSPRGDRAVSPLHF
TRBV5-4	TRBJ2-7	CASSIGLSYEQYF
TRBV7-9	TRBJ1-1	CASSLEVSVARAMNTEAFF
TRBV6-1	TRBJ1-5	CASNGQDYQPQHF
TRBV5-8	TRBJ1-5	CASTPSGQGHQPQHF
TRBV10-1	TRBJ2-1	CASSEGDRVHEQFF
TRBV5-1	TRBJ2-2	CASSLAGGLHTGELFF
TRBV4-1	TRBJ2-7	CASSHGSSSADYEQYF
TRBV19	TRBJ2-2	CASRMPGVNTGELFF